The rows below give T cell receptor beta chains drawn from one sample of a study of radiotherapy plus CTLA-4 blockade in lung cancer. Data came from immunoSEQ multiplex PCR; TCRdb stores just in-frame clones and leaves some out. The sample has tens of thousands of clones; around 87% are singletons. Sequenced material: peripheral blood, taken from a patient treated with radiotherapy plus ipilimumab. The receptors here all came from a human donor with non-small cell lung cancer that progressed on radiotherapy plus ipilimumab. CDR3s include the opening cysteine and the closing phenylalanine or tryptophan. D genes are given only for firm matches. Clone size is shown for a subset of rows, as once, few, many or a class of expanded clone.

J gene,V gene,clone size,D gene,CDR3 DNA,CDR3 protein
TRBJ2-6,TRBV5-1,NA,TRBD2,TGCGCCACCAGCGGTCGGGGAGGGTCTGGGGCCAACGTCCTGACTTTC,CATSGRGGSGANVLTF
TRBJ1-2,TRBV29-1,NA,NA,TGCAGCGTTGATAAGGTCTATGGCTACACCTTC,CSVDKVYGYTF
TRBJ1-1,TRBV27,NA,NA,TGTGCCAGCAGTTTAGGGGGGGGGAACACTGAAGCTTTCTTT,CASSLGGGNTEAFF
TRBJ2-3,TRBV5-1,NA,TRBD2,TGCGCCAGCAGCCCCGGGACTAGCGGGTCAGATACGCAGTATTTT,CASSPGTSGSDTQYF
TRBJ1-5,TRBV7-3,NA,NA,TGTGCCAGCAGCTCCTCCGACGGCTACAATCAGCCCCAGCATTTT,CASSSSDGYNQPQHF
TRBJ1-2,TRBV18,NA,TRBD1,TGTGCCAGCTCACCGGACAGGGACGGGTATGGCTACACCTTC,CASSPDRDGYGYTF
TRBJ2-5,TRBV4-2,NA,TRBD2,TGTGCCAGCAGCCTCTCGGGGGCGGGGGGCCAAGAGACCCAGTACTTC,CASSLSGAGGQETQYF
TRBJ2-7,TRBV4-1,NA,NA,TGCGCCAGCAGCCCAGGACATGAGCAGTACTTC,CASSPGHEQYF
TRBJ2-5,TRBV7-9,NA,TRBD2,TGTGCCAGCAGCTTAGGGAGGGGACTAGCCGAGACCCAGTACTTC,CASSLGRGLAETQYF
TRBJ2-1,TRBV7-8,NA,NA,TGTGCCAGCAGCTTGACCAGCTCAGAATACAATGAGCAGTTCTTC,CASSLTSSEYNEQFF
TRBJ2-7,TRBV6-6,NA,NA,TGTGCCAGCAGCAAAAACAGGGACCTCTCCTACGAGCAGTACTTC,CASSKNRDLSYEQYF
TRBJ1-2,TRBV4-2,NA,NA,TGTGCCAGCAGCCAGCCCGGGGTAGGCTACACCTTC,CASSQPGVGYTF
TRBJ2-2,TRBV5-1,NA,TRBD2,TGCGCCAGCAGCTCGACTAGCGGGGGGCCGGGGACCGGGGAGCTGTTTTTT,CASSSTSGGPGTGELFF
TRBJ2-3,TRBV5-1,once,TRBD2,TGCGCCAGCAGCGGGGGACTAGCGACAGATACGCAGTATTTT,CASSGGLATDTQYF
TRBJ2-7,TRBV28,few,NA,TGTGCCAGCAGTTTACTGGGATTAACCTACGAGCAGTACTTC,CASSLLGLTYEQYF
TRBJ2-7,TRBV11-3,NA,NA,TGTGCCAGCAGCTTATTCGAAGGCTACGAGCAGTACTTC,CASSLFEGYEQYF
TRBJ2-6,TRBV7-7,NA,TRBD1,TGTGCTAGCAGCTTAGGACAGGGGGCCGGGGCTGGGGCCAACGTCCTGACTTTC,CASSLGQGAGAGANVLTF
TRBJ1-2,TRBV19,NA,NA,TGTGCCAGTAGTACCGACAGTAGGTATGGCTACACCTTC,CASSTDSRYGYTF
TRBJ1-3,TRBV4-1,NA,NA,TGCGCCAGCAGCCAAGATCCGTGGGCGACAGGCTCTGGAAACACCATATATTTT,CASSQDPWATGSGNTIYF
TRBJ1-6,TRBV7-9,NA,NA,TGTGCCAGCAGCTTAGAAGCGCAGGGAAATTCACCCCTCCACTTT,CASSLEAQGNSPLHF
TRBJ1-2,TRBV4-2,NA,TRBD1,TGTGCCAGCAGCCAAGAAGCGACAGGGGGCAAGTTCGGTGGCTACACCTTC,CASSQEATGGKFGGYTF
TRBJ1-1,TRBV5-4,NA,TRBD1,TGTGCCAGCAGTTTAGGGACAGCTCTAAGGAACACTGAAGCTTTCTTT,CASSLGTALRNTEAFF
TRBJ1-4,TRBV2,NA,TRBD1,TGTGCCAGCAGCCGGGACAGAACTAATGAAAAACTGTTTTTT,CASSRDRTNEKLFF
TRBJ2-7,TRBV7-6,NA,NA,TGTGCCAGCAGCTTAGAAGTCAGCTCCTACGAGCAGTACTTC,CASSLEVSSYEQYF
TRBJ2-7,TRBV30,NA,NA,TGTGCCTGCCCCTCGGTAGGGAGAACCTACGAGCAGTACTTC,CACPSVGRTYEQYF
TRBJ2-7,TRBV5-1,NA,TRBD1,TGCGCCAGCAGCTTGGCCCTGGGACAGGGGGACCTCTACGAGCAGTACTTC,CASSLALGQGDLYEQYF
TRBJ2-2,TRBV27,NA,NA,TGTGCCAGCAGGAAGTTTGGTAGCGGAAACCTGAACACCGGGGAGCTGTTTTTT,CASRKFGSGNLNTGELFF
TRBJ1-2,TRBV10-3,once,NA,TGTGCCATCAGTGACAGGGCCTCTAACTATGGCTACACCTTC,CAISDRASNYGYTF
TRBJ1-3,TRBV19,NA,NA,TGTGCCAGTAGCAAGGATCCGGGAAACACCATATATTTT,CASSKDPGNTIYF
TRBJ2-3,TRBV6-5,NA,NA,TGTGCCAGCAGTTACTTGTCGAGTGATACGCAGTATTTT,CASSYLSSDTQYF